Listed below are T cell receptor beta chains from one sample, sequenced in a study of blood T cell repertoires in COVID-19. Clones were read by immunoSEQ multiplex PCR, and TCRdb kept only the in-frame ones, dropping some. The profile shows about 480,000 clones, roughly 89% of them singletons. Sequenced sample: peripheral blood. The source of these receptors is a young man with COVID-19, enrolled during active disease. CDR3s include the opening cysteine and the closing phenylalanine or tryptophan. The D gene is left open where the match is weak. Size tells how often a clone was seen (once, few, many) or the class of an expanded clone, and some rows leave it out.

TRBV5-1	-	-	TRBJ1-1	TGCGCCAGCAGCTTGGTGTTGCCGGGAGGGAACACTGAAGCTTTCTTT	CASSLVLPGGNTEAFF
TRBV3-1/TRBV3-2	-	TRBD1	TRBJ1-6	TGTGCCAGCAGCCTCGGACAGGGGGATTCACCCCTCCACTTT	CASSLGQGDSPLHF
TRBV4-2	-	-	TRBJ1-3	TGTGCCAGCAGCCAAGCCCCCCCGGACACTGGAAACACCATATATTTT	CASSQAPPDTGNTIYF
TRBV5-1	-	-	TRBJ2-2	TGCGCCAGCGGGGAGCGGGAGCTGTTTTTT	CASGERELFF
TRBV27	-	TRBD2	TRBJ2-1	TGTGCCAGCAGTCCAAAGCGGGCAGCGGGAAGTTACAATGAGCAGTTCTTC	CASSPKRAAGSYNEQFF
TRBV20-1	-	-	TRBJ2-7	TGCAGTGCTAGTGGGCGGGGTGCCAACGAGCAGTACTTC	CSASGRGANEQYF
TRBV3-1/TRBV3-2	few	-	TRBJ2-2	TGTGCCAGCAGCCAGACAGCCTACACCGGGGAGCTGTTTTTT	CASSQTAYTGELFF
TRBV11-1	-	-	TRBJ1-4	TGTGCCAGCAGCTCAAGGCTTACGAGCCTAGGACTGTTTTTT	CASSSRLTSLGLFF
TRBV4-2	-	-	TRBJ1-4	TGTGCCAGCAGCCAAGACGCAGGAAATAATGAAAAACTGTTTTTT	CASSQDAGNNEKLFF
TRBV12-3/TRBV12-4	-	-	TRBJ1-2	TGTGCCAGCAGTTTCGGGGGGACGGATGGCTACACCTTC	CASSFGGTDGYTF
TRBV7-9	few	-	TRBJ2-3	TGTGCCAGCAGCTTAGGGAGTGAAGATACGCAGTATTTT	CASSLGSEDTQYF
TRBV7-2	-	TRBD2	TRBJ2-7	TGTGCCAGCAGCTTAGAACTAGCGGGGCCCTACGAGCAGTACTTC	CASSLELAGPYEQYF
TRBV30	-	-	TRBJ2-2	TGTGCCTCCCGGGGACATATGAACACCGGGGAGCTGTTTTTT	CASRGHMNTGELFF
TRBV11-2	-	TRBD1	TRBJ1-5	TGTGCCAGCAGCTTAACAGGGGGCAATCAGCCCCAGCATTTT	CASSLTGGNQPQHF
TRBV5-5	-	TRBD1	TRBJ2-7	TGTGCCAGCAGCTTTGGACAGGGTAACTACGAGCAGTACTTC	CASSFGQGNYEQYF
TRBV6-5	-	TRBD1	TRBJ1-5	TGTGCCAGCAGAGTGGACAGGGCTAGCAATCAGCCCCAGCATTTT	CASRVDRASNQPQHF
TRBV9	-	TRBD2	TRBJ2-1	TGTGCCAGCAGGGGACTAGATCCGGGTGAGCAGTTCTTC	CASRGLDPGEQFF
TRBV3-1/TRBV3-2	-	TRBD1	TRBJ2-5	TGTGCCAGCAGTAATTACAGGGGAAACCAAGAGACCCAGTACTTC	CASSNYRGNQETQYF
TRBV27	-	TRBD2	TRBJ2-2	TGTGCCAGCCTTGCGCTAGCGGGAGGGCCAAGGAAGTCCGGGGAGCTGTTTTTT	CASLALAGGPRKSGELFF
TRBV5-1	-	-	TRBJ2-1	TGCGCCAGCAGCTTGTTTCCCCAGGGGAGGGTCCTCTCCTACAATGAGCAGTTCTTC	CASSLFPQGRVLSYNEQFF
TRBV5-1	-	-	TRBJ2-5	TGCGCCAGCAGCTTGGCGCCATCGCCTACTCAAGAGACCCAGTACTTC	CASSLAPSPTQETQYF
TRBV19	-	TRBD1	TRBJ1-4	TGTGCCAGTAGTGGGCCCCCGGGACAGGGAGAAGAAAAACTGTTTTTT	CASSGPPGQGEEKLFF
TRBV11-3	-	TRBD1	TRBJ2-7	TGTGCCAGCAGCTCACAGGGGTACGAGCAGTACTTC	CASSSQGYEQYF
TRBV7-9	-	TRBD1	TRBJ2-3	TGTGCCAGCAGGTGGGACAGGTCAGATACGCAGTATTTT	CASRWDRSDTQYF
TRBV6-4	-	-	TRBJ2-5	TGTGCCAGCAGTGACTCTAGGCCACACGGGAAGACCCAGTACTTC	CASSDSRPHGKTQYF
TRBV7-2	-	TRBD2	TRBJ2-3	TGTGCCAGCACCCATAGCGGGGCGAGGACAGATACGCAGTATTTT	CASTHSGARTDTQYF
TRBV4-1	-	TRBD1	TRBJ2-3	TGCGCCAGCAGCCACCCTGGACAGGGGACAGATACGCAGTATTTT	CASSHPGQGTDTQYF
TRBV30	-	TRBD1	TRBJ1-5	TGTGCCTGGAACAGGGGAGTGGGTCAGCCCCAGCATTTT	CAWNRGVGQPQHF
TRBV18	-	TRBD1	TRBJ2-5	TGTGCCAGCTCCTGGACAGGGAGAGGGGAGACCCAGTACTTC	CASSWTGRGETQYF
TRBV6-6	once	TRBD1	TRBJ2-5	TGTGCCAGCAGTTGGCTGACAGGGGGCGCGGAGACCCAGTACTTC	CASSWLTGGAETQYF
TRBV5-4	once	-	TRBJ1-1	TGTGCCAGCAGCCAAGTAGAGTTCATGAACACTGAAGCTTTCTTT	CASSQVEFMNTEAFF
TRBV6-6	-	TRBD2	TRBJ2-1	TGTGCCAGCATGCTAGCGGGGGTCAGTTACAATGAGCAGTTCTTC	CASMLAGVSYNEQFF
TRBV5-4	-	-	TRBJ2-5	TGTGCCAGCAGCTTGAGTCGTGGCCTAGAAGAGACCCAGTACTTC	CASSLSRGLEETQYF
TRBV7-2	-	-	TRBJ2-3	TGTGCCAGCAGCCCCCGGGGGTATTCCACAGATACGCAGTATTTT	CASSPRGYSTDTQYF
TRBV11-2	-	-	TRBJ2-3	TGTGCCAGCAGGAAAGTGGCAGGTGCTAGCACAGATACGCAGTATTTT	CASRKVAGASTDTQYF
TRBV11-3	-	TRBD2	TRBJ2-1	TGTGCCAGCAGCTTCATTAGCGGGAGGAATGAGCAGTTCTTC	CASSFISGRNEQFF
TRBV2	-	TRBD2	TRBJ2-1	TGTGCCAGCAGCCCCACCCTAGCGGGGGGCGTCAATGAGCAGTTCTTC	CASSPTLAGGVNEQFF
TRBV6-5	-	TRBD2	TRBJ2-3	TGTGCCAGCAGTTACGCAAGCGGGGGGGCAGATACGCAGTATTTT	CASSYASGGADTQYF
TRBV18	-	TRBD1	TRBJ1-2	TGTGCCAGCTCCCCCGGGACAGGTGGAAATGGCTACACCTTC	CASSPGTGGNGYTF
TRBV11-3	once	-	TRBJ2-7	TGTGCCAGACTTAAGACACTACAGGGTTGCAATACCTACGAGCAGTACTTC	CARLKTLQGCNTYEQYF
TRBV11-3	-	-	TRBJ2-5	TGTGCCAGCAGCTTAGAGACTAGTGGCGAGACCCAGTACTTC	CASSLETSGETQYF
TRBV13	-	-	TRBJ2-5	TGTGCCAGCATCCTTGGCGGGAGAGGGGGTGGAGAGACCCAGTACTTC	CASILGGRGGGETQYF